The rows below give T cell receptor beta chains drawn from one sample of a study of early T cells in non-severe SARS-CoV-2 infection. TCRdb re-called the 5' RACE reads through MiXCR, storing one row per CDR3 protein. The sample has over 85,000 distinct CDR3 sequences, roughly 12% seen once; the top ten hold around 3.7%. Sequencing was performed on whole blood, taken at baseline. The receptors were gathered from an adult who was a healthcare worker with PCR-confirmed SARS-CoV-2 infection or an uninfected control (not recorded which). CDR3s include the opening cysteine and the closing phenylalanine or tryptophan. The D gene is left open where the match is weak. The size entry is marked missing in some rows and otherwise reads once, few, many or a size class.

v_gene	j_gene	abundance	d_gene	CDR3aa	CDR3nt
TRBV7-9	TRBJ2-7	.	TRBD1	CASSARDRTYEQYF	TGTGCCAGCAGCGCCCGGGACAGGACCTACGAGCAGTACTTC
TRBV6-6	TRBJ2-1	many	.	CASSYTGNNEQFF	TGTGCCAGCAGTTACACAGGGAACAATGAGCAGTTCTTC
TRBV20-1	TRBJ2-7	few	TRBD2	CSARPGTTSSYEQYF	TGCAGTGCTAGACCGGGGACTACAAGCTCCTACGAGCAGTACTTC
TRBV6-5	TRBJ1-4	many	.	CASAKVTNEKLFF	TGTGCCAGCGCCAAAGTAACTAATGAAAAACTGTTTTTT
TRBV9	TRBJ1-6	.	.	CASSVAADNSPLHF	TGTGCCAGCAGCGTAGCGGCAGACAATTCACCCCTCCACTTT
TRBV29-1	TRBJ1-4	many	.	CSVVGENEKLFF	TGCAGCGTTGTGGGGGAGAATGAAAAACTGTTTTTT
TRBV5-4	TRBJ2-3	many	TRBD2	CASSYTSGIDPDTQYF	TGTGCCAGCAGCTATACTAGCGGGATTGACCCAGATACGCAGTATTTT
TRBV29-1	TRBJ2-1	.	TRBD2	CSVAVRAGEAYNEQFF	TGCAGCGTTGCGGTACGAGCGGGGGAGGCCTACAATGAGCAGTTCTTC
TRBV28	TRBJ2-7	.	.	CASRQGYYEQYF	TGTGCCAGCAGGCAGGGCTACTACGAGCAGTACTTC
TRBV9	TRBJ2-7	.	.	CASSVGPRDYEQYF	TGTGCCAGCAGCGTAGGTCCGAGGGATTACGAGCAGTACTTC
TRBV6-5	TRBJ1-2	.	.	CASSYFGGNYGYTF	TGTGCCAGCAGTTACTTTGGTGGCAACTATGGCTACACCTTC
TRBV12-3/TRBV12-4	TRBJ2-2	.	.	CASSLQNTGELFF	TGTGCCAGCAGTTTACAGAACACCGGGGAGCTGTTTTTT
TRBV7-9	TRBJ1-1	.	.	CASSLETRNTEAFF	TGTGCCAGCAGCTTAGAAACAAGGAACACTGAAGCTTTCTTT
TRBV27	TRBJ2-3	few	.	CASSPRQADTQYF	TGTGCCAGCAGTCCCCGGCAAGCAGATACGCAGTATTTT
TRBV18	TRBJ2-7	.	TRBD2	CASSPRAGGWDEQYF	TGTGCCAGCTCACCAAGGGCGGGAGGCTGGGACGAGCAGTACTTC
TRBV20-1	TRBJ1-2	once	TRBD1	CSATTGPGRSYTF	TGCAGTGCTACGACAGGGCCGGGACGCAGCTACACCTTC